Shown below are 27 T cell receptor beta chains from a single sample sequenced in a study of blood T cell repertoires in COVID-19. Data came from immunoSEQ multiplex PCR; TCRdb stores just in-frame clones and leaves some out. Of some 300,000 clones in the sample, roughly 87% were seen once. The sequencing sample was made of PBMCs or T cells enriched from blood (not recorded which). All receptors come from a woman in her twenties or thirties who had recovered from COVID-19.

The chain is built from TRBV29-1 and TRBJ1-4; D unresolved. Trimming took 6 bases from V and 7 from J, leaving 15 bases between them. The CDR3 is made up of 13 amino acids. Germline values: CDR1 SQVTM, CDR2 ANQGSEA. The CDR3 DNA is TGCAGCGTCGTCACAGACATCGGTGAAAAACTGTTTTTT. It yields the protein CSVVTDIGEKLFF.

The rearrangement uses TRBV28 and TRBJ1-2; D might be TRBD1 (6 bases). The CDR3 spans 16 residues. V lost 6 bases to trimming and J lost 1 base, with 18 bases between them. Germline V lookup: CDR1 MDHEN, CDR2 SYDVKM. The CDR3 nucleotides read TGTGCCAGCAGCCCCTTCGGGGGGGCCATTAACTATGGCTACACCTTC. It is translated as CASSPFGGAINYGYTF.

The rearrangement uses TRBV7-8 and TRBJ1-1; D possibly corresponds to TRBD1 (5 bases). Germline V lookup: CDR1 SGHVS, CDR2 FQNEAQ. Trimming took 5 bases from V and 3 from J, leaving 13 bases between them. The CDR3 runs to 14 residues. The CDR3 here is CASSLESGYTEAFF. CDR3 nucleotide sequence: TGTGCCAGCAGCCTAGAGTCAGGGTACACTGAAGCTTTCTTT.

The chain has TRBV28 and TRBJ2-7, with D possibly TRBD1 on 6 matching bases. The CDR3 is 15 residues long. CDR1 and CDR2 from the germline V gene are MDHEN and SYDVKM. V lost 1 base and J 7 bases, leaving 17 bases between the germline ends. CDR3 DNA: TGTGCCAGCAGTTTATCGGGACACCTCCCTCGGGAGCAGTACTTC. Translation gives CASSLSGHLPREQYF.

The chain carries TRBV11-3 and TRBJ2-6; a weak D match, TRBD1 (6 bases). The V end was cut by 1 base, the J end by 0 bases, with 10 bases between. The CDR3 is 17 residues long. Germline V gives CDR1 SGHNT, CDR2 YENEEA. CDR3 amino acids: CASSLGTDFSGANVLTF. For the CDR3, the DNA is TGTGCCAGCAGCTTAGGGACAGACTTCTCTGGGGCCAACGTCCTGACTTTC.

The chain uses TRBV7-2 and TRBJ1-5; D uncertain. The germline V gene has CDR1 SGHTA and CDR2 FQGNSA. With 4 bases removed from V and 6 bases from J, the gap between germline ends came to 10 bases. CDR3 length: 13 residues. CDR3 amino acids: CASSSMAAQPQHF. The CDR3 DNA reads TGTGCCAGCAGCTCCATGGCCGCTCAGCCCCAGCATTTT.

The chain combines TRBV2 with TRBJ2-7, with D perhaps matching TRBD2 (6 bases). The CDR3 is 15 amino acids. CDR1 is SNHLY, CDR2 FYNNEI, per germline. Trimming removed 4 bases from V and 7 bases from J, with 20 bases in between. The chain's CDR3 is CASSGDAGSSGEQYF. In DNA, the CDR3 is TGTGCCAGCAGTGGAGACGCGGGGTCGAGCGGGGAGCAGTACTTC.

V gene TRBV2 combines with J gene TRBJ1-1; D unclear. The germline CDR1 and CDR2 sequences are SNHLY and FYNNEI. V was pared by 10 bases and J by 5 bases, with 17 bases between. This CDR3 comprises 13 residues. In nucleotides, the CDR3 is TGTGCCACCCCCCTGGGGAGAGGGACTGAAGCTTTCTTT. Encoded protein: CATPLGRGTEAFF. The whole variable domain, filled in from reference TRBV2 and TRBJ1-1, reads EPEVTQTPSHQVTQMGQEVILRCVPISNHLYFYWYRQILGQKVEFLVSFYNNEISEKSEIFDDQFSVERPDGSNFTLKIRSTKLEDSAMYFCATPLGRGTEAFFGQGTRLTVV.

The rearrangement links TRBV3-1 (or the pseudogene TRBV3-2) to TRBJ1-2, with D maybe TRBD1 (5 bases). Germline-derived CDR1 and CDR2 are LGHDT and YNNKEL (reference sequence). V lost 4 bases, J lost 4 bases, and 13 bases lay in between. This CDR3 is built from 14 residues. CDR3: CASSPPGLAYGYTF. As DNA, the CDR3 is TGTGCCAGCAGCCCTCCGGGACTAGCCTATGGCTACACCTTC.

V gene TRBV19 combines with J gene TRBJ2-3; 9 nucleotides match TRBD1. V was pared by 0 bases and J by 2 bases, with 9 bases of the junction left unmatched. Looked up from germline, CDR1 is LNHDA and CDR2 is SQIVND (reference sequence). The CDR3 has 18 amino acids. CDR3 amino acids: CASSIDPLRDRDTDTQYF. CDR3 coding DNA: TGTGCCAGTAGTATAGATCCCCTCCGGGACAGGGACACAGATACGCAGTATTTT.

The V gene is TRBV28, the J gene TRBJ2-3; TRBD1 agrees at 7 bases. The germline CDR1 and CDR2 sequences are MDHEN and SYDVKM. The CDR3 runs 18 residues. The J segment lost 0 bases and the V segment lost 3 bases, leaving 12 bases of the junction unmatched. CDR3 sequence reads: CASSFTRQGTTSTDTQYF. The CDR3 bases are TGTGCCAGCAGTTTTACCCGACAGGGAACCACTAGCACAGATACGCAGTATTTT. The whole variable domain, remainder taken from reference TRBV28 and TRBJ2-3, is DVKVTQSSRYLVKRTGEKVFLECVQDMDHENMFWYRQDPGLGLRLIYFSYDVKMKEKGDIPEGYSVSREKKERFSLILESASTNQTSMYLCASSFTRQGTTSTDTQYFGPGTRLTVL.

This clone showed up just a few times. The chain carries TRBV5-4 and TRBJ1-1; the D is unclear. V lost 0 bases and J lost 1, with 7 bases in between. Germline V gives CDR1 SGHNT, CDR2 YYREEE (reference sequence). The CDR3 sequence is 14 residues long. For the CDR3, the DNA is TGTGCCAGCAGCTTGGCCCAAGCGAACACTGAAGCTTTCTTT. It specifies CASSLAQANTEAFF.

This chain links TRBV6-5 with TRBJ2-1; D uncertain. The CDR3 sequence is 14 residues long. Germline V gene data show CDR1 as MNHEY and CDR2 as SVGAGI. V dropped 2 bases and J dropped 7 bases, with 12 bases sitting between them. The CDR3 here is CASSYAETGNEQFF. CDR3 nucleotide sequence: TGTGCCAGCAGTTACGCCGAGACTGGGAATGAGCAGTTCTTC.

The DNA for the CDR3 is TGTGCCAGCAGCAAGGCAGGGGGCGCGGACGAGCAGTACTTC. Amino acids: CASSKAGGADEQYF. This rearrangement joins TRBV9 to TRBJ2-7, with TRBD1 matching over 8 bases. Germline CDR1 is SGDLS and CDR2 is YYNGEE. CDR3 length: 14 amino acids. J gave up 5 bases and V 4 bases, and 8 bases lay outside the gene matches. Filled out from reference TRBV9 and TRBJ2-7, the complete variable domain reads DSGVTQTPKHLITATGQRVTLRCSPRSGDLSVYWYQQSLDQGLQFLIQYYNGEERAKGNILERFSAQQFPDLHSELNLSSLELGDSALYFCASSKAGGADEQYFGPGTRLTVT.

The V call is TRBV28, the J call TRBJ1-1; D gene unclear. CDR3 length: 12 residues. Trimming left V 7 bases short and J 0 bases short, with 6 bases between. Germline values: CDR1 MDHEN, CDR2 SYDVKM. This CDR3 is CASIRLNTEAFF. CDR3 nucleotide sequence: TGTGCCAGCATCCGTTTGAACACTGAAGCTTTCTTT.

The chain recombines TRBV5-1 with TRBJ1-1; no clear D gene. The length of the CDR3 is 14 residues. Germline V gene data show CDR1 as SGHRS and CDR2 as YFSETQ. The V end lost 1 base, the J end lost 1 base, and 8 bases lay between the germline ends. The CDR3 reads CASSLTQANTEAFF. The CDR3 bases are TGCGCCAGCAGCTTGACCCAAGCGAACACTGAAGCTTTCTTT.

This clone was detected once. This chain connects TRBV15 to TRBJ1-6, with TRBD1 as a possible D gene (5 bases). Germline assignment: CDR1 LNHNV and CDR2 YYDKDF (reference sequence). V lost 0 bases and J lost 9, with 21 bases in between. The CDR3 is 18 amino acids. CDR3 residues: CATSRDPAGPIMVSPLHF. The CDR3 DNA follows: TGTGCCACCAGCAGAGATCCGGCGGGGCCTATAATGGTTTCACCCCTCCACTTT.

The genes are TRBV11-3 and TRBJ1-1; D is possibly TRBD1 (5 bases). V lost 2 bases to trimming and J lost 4 bases, with 14 bases between them. This CDR3 has 15 residues. Germline V CDR1 and CDR2: SGHNT, YENEEA. The chain's CDR3 is CASSLPRGLPTEAFF. CDR3 nucleotides: TGTGCCAGCAGCTTACCCCGGGGACTGCCCACTGAAGCTTTCTTT.

This clone was seen only a few times. This chain joins TRBV10-3 and TRBJ1-1; no clear D. In germline, CDR1 is ENHRY, CDR2 SYGVKD. Trimming removed 7 bases from V and 5 bases from J, with 17 bases in between. The CDR3 contains 14 residues. Here the CDR3 reads CAITNSLPGTEAFF. The DNA for the CDR3 is TGTGCCATCACGAACTCCCTACCGGGAACTGAAGCTTTCTTT.

The chain uses TRBV7-9 and TRBJ2-1; tentatively, D is TRBD2 (5 bases). CDR1 and CDR2 (germline): SEHNR, FQNEAQ (reference sequence). Between the trimmed V and J ends, which lost 4 bases and 6 bases, there was a span of 16 bases. The CDR3 totals 15 residues. The CDR3 protein is CASSSSRLGSNEQFF. The CDR3, as DNA: TGTGCCAGCAGCTCTAGCCGGCTAGGGAGCAATGAGCAGTTCTTC.

J is TRBJ2-7 and V is TRBV7-9, with 12 bases fitting TRBD2. The V and J ends lost 6 bases and 7 bases, in that order; junction bases with no gene match: 10. The germline CDR1 and CDR2 sequences are SEHNR and FQNEAQ (reference sequence). This CDR3 has 15 amino acids. CDR3 protein: CASSGSPGLAGEQYF. The CDR3 nucleotides are TGTGCCAGCAGTGGGTCACCGGGACTAGCGGGTGAGCAGTACTTC.

The rearrangement joins TRBV6-6 to TRBJ1-5, with D uncertain. The CDR3 has 14 residues. V was pared by 2 bases and J by 5 bases, with 10 bases between. In germline, CDR1 is MNHNY, CDR2 SVGAGI (reference sequence). The CDR3 here is CASSYPTRDQPQHF. In DNA, the CDR3 is TGTGCCAGCAGTTACCCTACCCGGGATCAGCCCCAGCATTTT.

The rearrangement joins TRBV2 to TRBJ2-7; 9 positions agree with TRBD1. There are 14 residues in the CDR3. Germline V gene sequence: CDR1 SNHLY, CDR2 FYNNEI. V lost 7 bases to trimming and J lost 3 bases; unmatched junction nucleotides: 7. The chain's CDR3 is CASNFRDRVYEQYF. In DNA form, the CDR3 reads TGTGCCAGCAATTTCCGGGACAGGGTCTACGAGCAGTACTTC.

This chain connects TRBV5-6 to TRBJ1-2, with TRBD1 identical over 8 bases. This CDR3 is built from 15 residues. The trim removed 0 bases at V and 0 bases at J, leaving 1 base unmatched. Germline V CDR1 and CDR2: SGHDT, YYEEEE. Here the CDR3 reads CASSLGTGTNYGYTF. Here the CDR3 DNA reads TGTGCCAGCAGCTTGGGGACAGGGACTAACTATGGCTACACCTTC.

This clone was seen only a few times. The chain uses TRBV6-5 and TRBJ1-1; the match to TRBD1 covers 7 bases. This CDR3 has 15 amino acids. Looked up from germline, CDR1 is MNHEY and CDR2 is SVGAGI. The trim removed 8 bases at V and 1 base at J, leaving 10 bases unmatched. CDR3 region: CASRRTGQSNTEAFF. The CDR3 coding sequence is TGTGCCAGCCGTAGGACGGGACAGTCGAACACTGAAGCTTTCTTT.

This clone was counted a single time. CDR3 sequence: CASSLGPTGGGETQYF. CDR3 in DNA: TGTGCCAGCAGCTTAGGGCCCACGGGAGGGGGAGAGACCCAGTACTTC. This chain uses TRBV7-2 with TRBJ2-5, with 8 positions matching TRBD2. The length of the CDR3 is 16 residues. Germline loops: CDR1 SGHTA, CDR2 FQGNSA. V gave up 1 base and J gave up 4 bases; unmatched junction bases: 8.

The chain recombines TRBV7-8 with TRBJ1-3, with 11 bases fitting TRBD1. The J segment lost 4 bases and the V segment lost 1 base, leaving 3 bases of the junction unmatched. The CDR3 consists of 16 residues. The germline gives CDR1 SGHVS, CDR2 FQNEAQ. The CDR3 here is CASSLGTGGEGNTIYF. The CDR3 DNA follows: TGTGCCAGCAGCTTAGGGACAGGGGGCGAAGGAAACACCATATATTTT.